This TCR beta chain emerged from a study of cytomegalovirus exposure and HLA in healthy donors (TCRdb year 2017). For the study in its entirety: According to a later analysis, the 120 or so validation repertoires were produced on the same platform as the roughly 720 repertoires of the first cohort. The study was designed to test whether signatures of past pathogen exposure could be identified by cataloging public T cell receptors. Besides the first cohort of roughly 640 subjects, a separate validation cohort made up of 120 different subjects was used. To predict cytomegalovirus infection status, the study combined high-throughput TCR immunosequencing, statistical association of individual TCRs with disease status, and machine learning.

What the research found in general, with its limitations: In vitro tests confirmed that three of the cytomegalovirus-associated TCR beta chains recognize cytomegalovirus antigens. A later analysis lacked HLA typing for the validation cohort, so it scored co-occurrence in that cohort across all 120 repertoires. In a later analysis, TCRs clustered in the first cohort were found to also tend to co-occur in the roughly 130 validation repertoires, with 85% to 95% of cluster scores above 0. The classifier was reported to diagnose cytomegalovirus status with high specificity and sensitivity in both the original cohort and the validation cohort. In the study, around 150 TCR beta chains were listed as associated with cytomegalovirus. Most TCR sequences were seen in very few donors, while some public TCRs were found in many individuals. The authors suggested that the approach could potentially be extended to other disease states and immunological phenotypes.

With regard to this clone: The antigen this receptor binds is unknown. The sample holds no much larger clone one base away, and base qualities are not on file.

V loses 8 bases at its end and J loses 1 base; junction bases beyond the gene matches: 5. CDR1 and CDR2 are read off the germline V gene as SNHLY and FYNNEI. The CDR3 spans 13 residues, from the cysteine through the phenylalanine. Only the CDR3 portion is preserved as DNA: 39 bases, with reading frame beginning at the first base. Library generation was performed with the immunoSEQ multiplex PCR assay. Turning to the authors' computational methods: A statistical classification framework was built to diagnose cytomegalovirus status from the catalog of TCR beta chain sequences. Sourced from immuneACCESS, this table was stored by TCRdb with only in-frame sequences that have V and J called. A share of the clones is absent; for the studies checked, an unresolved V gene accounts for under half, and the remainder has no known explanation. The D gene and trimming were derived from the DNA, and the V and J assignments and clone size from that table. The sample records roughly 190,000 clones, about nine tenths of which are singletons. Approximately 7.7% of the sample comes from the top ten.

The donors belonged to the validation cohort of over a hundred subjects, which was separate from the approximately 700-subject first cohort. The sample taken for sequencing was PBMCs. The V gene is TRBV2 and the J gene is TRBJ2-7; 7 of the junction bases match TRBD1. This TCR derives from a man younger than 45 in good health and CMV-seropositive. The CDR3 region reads CASDRVWSYEQYF. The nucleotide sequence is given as TGTGCCAGCGACAGGGTTTGGTCCTACGAGCAGTACTTC.